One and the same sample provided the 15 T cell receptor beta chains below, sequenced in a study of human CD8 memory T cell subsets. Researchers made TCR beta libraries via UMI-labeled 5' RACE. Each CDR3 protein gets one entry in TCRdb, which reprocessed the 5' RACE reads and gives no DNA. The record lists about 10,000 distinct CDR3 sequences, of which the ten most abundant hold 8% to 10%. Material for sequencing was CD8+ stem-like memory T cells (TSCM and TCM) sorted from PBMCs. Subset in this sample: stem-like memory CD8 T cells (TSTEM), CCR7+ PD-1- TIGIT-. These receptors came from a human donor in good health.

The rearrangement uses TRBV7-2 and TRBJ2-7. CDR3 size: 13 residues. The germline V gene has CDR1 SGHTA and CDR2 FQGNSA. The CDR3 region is CASSLVASSEQYF.

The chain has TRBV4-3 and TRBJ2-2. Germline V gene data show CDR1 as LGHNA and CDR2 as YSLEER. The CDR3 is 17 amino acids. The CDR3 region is CASSQESDRVNTGELFF.

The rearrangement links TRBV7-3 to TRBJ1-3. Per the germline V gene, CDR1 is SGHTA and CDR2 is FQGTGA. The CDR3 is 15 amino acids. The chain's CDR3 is CASSLTSGTGNTIYF.

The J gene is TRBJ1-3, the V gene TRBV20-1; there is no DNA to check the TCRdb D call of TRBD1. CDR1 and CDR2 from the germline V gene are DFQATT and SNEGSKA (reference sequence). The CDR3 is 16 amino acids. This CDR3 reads CSARDRSGISGNTIYF.

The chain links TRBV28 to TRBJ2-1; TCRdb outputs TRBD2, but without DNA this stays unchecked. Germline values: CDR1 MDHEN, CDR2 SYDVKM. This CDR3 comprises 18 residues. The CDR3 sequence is CASSLDYREDGDLNEQFF.

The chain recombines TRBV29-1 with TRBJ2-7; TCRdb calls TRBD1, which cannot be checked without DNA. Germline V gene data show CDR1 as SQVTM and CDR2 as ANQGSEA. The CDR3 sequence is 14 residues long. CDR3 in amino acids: CSVEDPGMPSEQYF.

The CDR3 here is CASGTGQALYEQYF. The V call is TRBV27, the J call TRBJ2-7; TCRdb designates TRBD1, a call that cannot be tested without DNA. CDR3 length: 14 residues. Germline V gene sequence: CDR1 MNHEY, CDR2 SMNVEV (reference sequence).

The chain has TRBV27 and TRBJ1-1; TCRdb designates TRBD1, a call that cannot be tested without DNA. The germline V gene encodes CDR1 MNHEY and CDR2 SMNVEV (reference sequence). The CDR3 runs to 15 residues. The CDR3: CASSLSAGLNTEAFF.

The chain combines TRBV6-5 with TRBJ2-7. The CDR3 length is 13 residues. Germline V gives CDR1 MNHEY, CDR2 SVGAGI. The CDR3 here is CASRDLDADEQYF.

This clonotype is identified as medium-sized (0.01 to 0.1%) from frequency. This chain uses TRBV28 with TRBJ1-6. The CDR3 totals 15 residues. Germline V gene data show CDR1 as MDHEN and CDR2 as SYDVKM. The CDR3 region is CASSLFPDTRRGLHF.

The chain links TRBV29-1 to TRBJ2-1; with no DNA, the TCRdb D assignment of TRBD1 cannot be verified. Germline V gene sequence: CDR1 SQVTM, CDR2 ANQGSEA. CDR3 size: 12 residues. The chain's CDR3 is CSVPGQGGEQFF.

CDR3 amino acids: CASSEAFGQANEKLFF. This chain links TRBV2 with TRBJ1-4; TCRdb selects TRBD1, and the lack of DNA leaves this call unchecked. The CDR3 length is 16 residues. Germline V gives CDR1 SNHLY, CDR2 FYNNEI.

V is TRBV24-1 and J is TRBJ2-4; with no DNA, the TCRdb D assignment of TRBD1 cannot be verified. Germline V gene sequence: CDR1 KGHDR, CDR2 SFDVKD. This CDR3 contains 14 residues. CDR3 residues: CATSEGDGKNIQYF.

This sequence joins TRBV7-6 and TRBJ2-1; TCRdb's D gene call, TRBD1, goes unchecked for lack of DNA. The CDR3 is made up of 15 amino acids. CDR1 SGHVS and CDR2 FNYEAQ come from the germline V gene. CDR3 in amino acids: CASRPTGGSGNEQFF.

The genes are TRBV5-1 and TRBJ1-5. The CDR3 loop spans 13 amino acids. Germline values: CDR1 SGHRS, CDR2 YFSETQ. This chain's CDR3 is CASRGGDNQPQHF.